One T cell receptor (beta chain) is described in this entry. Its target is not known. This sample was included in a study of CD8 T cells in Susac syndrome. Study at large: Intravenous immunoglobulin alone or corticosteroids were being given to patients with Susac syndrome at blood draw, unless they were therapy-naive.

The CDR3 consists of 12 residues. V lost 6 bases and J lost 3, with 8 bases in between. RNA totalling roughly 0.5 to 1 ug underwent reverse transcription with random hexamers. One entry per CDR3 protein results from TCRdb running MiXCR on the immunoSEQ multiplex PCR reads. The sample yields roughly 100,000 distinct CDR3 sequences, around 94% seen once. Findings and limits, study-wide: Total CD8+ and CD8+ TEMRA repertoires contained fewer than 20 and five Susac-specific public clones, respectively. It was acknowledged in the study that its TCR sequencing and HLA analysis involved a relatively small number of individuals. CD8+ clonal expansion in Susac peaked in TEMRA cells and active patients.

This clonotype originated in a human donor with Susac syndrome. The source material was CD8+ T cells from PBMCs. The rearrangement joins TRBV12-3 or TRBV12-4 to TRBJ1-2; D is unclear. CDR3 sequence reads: CASSNTDYGYTF. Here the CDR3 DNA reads TGTGCCAGCAGCAATACAGACTATGGCTACACCTTC.